This T cell receptor beta chain appears in the sequencing data of a study of cytomegalovirus exposure and HLA in healthy donors. Whole-study results and caveats: DRB1 showed the most TCR associations and HLA-C the fewest in a later analysis, as rates varied by HLA locus.

In the case of this clone: The antigen is undetermined.

60 Vbeta and 13 Jbeta primers were used in PCR. Profiling relied on immunoSEQ multiplex PCR, and the TCRdb table lists in-frame clones only, not all of them. The top ten clones hold roughly 3.5% of a sample with 100,000 to 150,000 clones, 60% to 80% of them seen once. This CDR3 has 14 residues. Per germline, CDR1 LNHNV and CDR2 YYDKDF (reference sequence). The V gene lost 1 base and the J gene lost 3 bases, with 10 bases spanning the gap. The chain uses TRBV15 and TRBJ2-7; D ambiguous. Sequenced input: PBMCs. This receptor was identified in a woman aged 50 to 60 in good health and CMV-seronegative. Here the CDR3 DNA reads TGTGCCACCAGCAGAGTAGAGACTCTCTACGAGCAGTACTTC. Translating it yields CATSRVETLYEQYF.